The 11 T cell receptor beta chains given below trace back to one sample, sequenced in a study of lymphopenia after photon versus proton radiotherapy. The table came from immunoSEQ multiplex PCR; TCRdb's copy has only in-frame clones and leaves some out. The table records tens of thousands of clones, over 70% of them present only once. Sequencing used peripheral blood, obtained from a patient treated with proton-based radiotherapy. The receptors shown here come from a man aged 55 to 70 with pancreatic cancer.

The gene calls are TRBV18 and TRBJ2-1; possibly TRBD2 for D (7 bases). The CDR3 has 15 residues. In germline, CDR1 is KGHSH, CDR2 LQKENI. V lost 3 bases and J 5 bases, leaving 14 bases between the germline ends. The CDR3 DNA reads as TGTGCCAGCTCACCCCGCGGGGGCAACAACAATGAGCAGTTCTTC. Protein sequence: CASSPRGGNNNEQFF.

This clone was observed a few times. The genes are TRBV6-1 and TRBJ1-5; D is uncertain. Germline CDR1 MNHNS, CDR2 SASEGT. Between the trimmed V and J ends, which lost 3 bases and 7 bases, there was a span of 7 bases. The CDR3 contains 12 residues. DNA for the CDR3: TGTGCCAGCAGTGATGTAAGGCAGCCCCAGCATTTT. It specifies CASSDVRQPQHF.

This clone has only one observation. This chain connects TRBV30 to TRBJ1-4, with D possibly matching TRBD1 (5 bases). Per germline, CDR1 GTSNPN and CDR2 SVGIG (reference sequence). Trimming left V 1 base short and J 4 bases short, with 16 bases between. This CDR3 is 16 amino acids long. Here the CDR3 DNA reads TGTGCCTGGAGTGATCAGCGGGGGGGAGTTAATGAAAAACTGTTTTTT. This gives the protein CAWSDQRGGVNEKLFF.

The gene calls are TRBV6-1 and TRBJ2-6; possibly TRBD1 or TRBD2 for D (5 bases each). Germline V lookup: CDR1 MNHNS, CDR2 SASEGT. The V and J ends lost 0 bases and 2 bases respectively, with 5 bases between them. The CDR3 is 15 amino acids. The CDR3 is CASSEAGAGANVLTF. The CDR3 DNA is TGTGCCAGCAGTGAAGCGGGGGCTGGGGCCAACGTCCTGACTTTC.

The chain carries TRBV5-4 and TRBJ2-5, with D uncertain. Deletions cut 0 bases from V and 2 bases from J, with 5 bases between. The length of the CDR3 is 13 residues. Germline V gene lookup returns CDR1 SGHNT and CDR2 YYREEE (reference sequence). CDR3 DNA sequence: TGTGCCAGCAGCTTGGGCCAACAAGAGACCCAGTACTTC. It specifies CASSLGQQETQYF.

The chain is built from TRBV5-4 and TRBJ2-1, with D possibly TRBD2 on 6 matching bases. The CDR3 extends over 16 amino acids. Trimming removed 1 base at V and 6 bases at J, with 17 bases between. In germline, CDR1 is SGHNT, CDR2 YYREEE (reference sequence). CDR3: CASSLSGRGASNEQFF. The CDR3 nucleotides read TGTGCCAGCAGCTTGTCTGGGCGGGGAGCTTCCAATGAGCAGTTCTTC. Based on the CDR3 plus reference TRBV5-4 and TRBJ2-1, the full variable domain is ETGVTQSPTHLIKTRGQQVTLRCSSQSGHNTVSWYQQALGQGPQFIFQYYREEENGRGNFPPRFSGLQFPNYSSELNVNALELDDSALYLCASSLSGRGASNEQFFGPGTRLTVL.

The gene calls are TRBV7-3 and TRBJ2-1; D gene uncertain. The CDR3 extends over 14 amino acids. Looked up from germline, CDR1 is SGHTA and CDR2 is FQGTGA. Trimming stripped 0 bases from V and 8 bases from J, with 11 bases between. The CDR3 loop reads CASSLTPGVYEQFF. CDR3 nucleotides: TGTGCCAGCAGCTTAACCCCCGGAGTTTATGAGCAGTTCTTC.

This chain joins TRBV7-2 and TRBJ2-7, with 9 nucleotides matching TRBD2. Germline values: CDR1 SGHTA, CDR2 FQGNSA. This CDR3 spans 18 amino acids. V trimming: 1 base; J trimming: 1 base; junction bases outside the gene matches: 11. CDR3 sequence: CASSLGSGGRAFSYEQYF. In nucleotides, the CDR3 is TGTGCCAGCAGCTTAGGATCTGGCGGGAGGGCCTTTTCCTACGAGCAGTACTTC.

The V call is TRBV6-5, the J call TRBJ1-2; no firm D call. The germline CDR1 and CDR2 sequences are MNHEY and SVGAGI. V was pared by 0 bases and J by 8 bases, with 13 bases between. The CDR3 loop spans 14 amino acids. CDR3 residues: CASSYSGLSSGYTF. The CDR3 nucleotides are TGTGCCAGCAGTTACTCAGGTCTATCCTCGGGCTACACCTTC.

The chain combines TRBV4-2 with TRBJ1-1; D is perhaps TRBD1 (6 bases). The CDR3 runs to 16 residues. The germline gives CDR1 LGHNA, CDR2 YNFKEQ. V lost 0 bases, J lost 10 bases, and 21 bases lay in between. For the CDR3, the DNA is TGTGCCAGCAGCCAAGACCCCACAGGGATAGGAGGGGGAGCTTTCTTT. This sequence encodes CASSQDPTGIGGGAFF.

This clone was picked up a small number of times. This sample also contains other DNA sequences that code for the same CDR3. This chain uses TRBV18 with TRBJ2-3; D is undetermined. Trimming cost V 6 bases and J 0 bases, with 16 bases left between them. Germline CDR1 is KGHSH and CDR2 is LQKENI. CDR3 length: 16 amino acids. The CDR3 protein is CASSPLGRSSTDTQYF. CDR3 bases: TGTGCCAGCTCGCCCCTCGGACGGTCTAGCACAGATACGCAGTATTTT.